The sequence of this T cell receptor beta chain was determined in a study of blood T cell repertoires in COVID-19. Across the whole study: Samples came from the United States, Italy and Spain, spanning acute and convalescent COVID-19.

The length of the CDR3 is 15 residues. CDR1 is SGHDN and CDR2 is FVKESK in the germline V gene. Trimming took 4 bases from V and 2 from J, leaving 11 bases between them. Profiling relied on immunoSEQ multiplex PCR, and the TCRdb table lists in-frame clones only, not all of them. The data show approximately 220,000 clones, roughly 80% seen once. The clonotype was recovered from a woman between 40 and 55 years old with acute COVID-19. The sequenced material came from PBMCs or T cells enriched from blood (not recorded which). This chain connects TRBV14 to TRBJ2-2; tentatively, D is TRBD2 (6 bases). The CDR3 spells CASSREVGNTGELFF. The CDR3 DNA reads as TGTGCCAGCAGCCGGGAGGTCGGAAACACCGGGGAGCTGTTTTTT.